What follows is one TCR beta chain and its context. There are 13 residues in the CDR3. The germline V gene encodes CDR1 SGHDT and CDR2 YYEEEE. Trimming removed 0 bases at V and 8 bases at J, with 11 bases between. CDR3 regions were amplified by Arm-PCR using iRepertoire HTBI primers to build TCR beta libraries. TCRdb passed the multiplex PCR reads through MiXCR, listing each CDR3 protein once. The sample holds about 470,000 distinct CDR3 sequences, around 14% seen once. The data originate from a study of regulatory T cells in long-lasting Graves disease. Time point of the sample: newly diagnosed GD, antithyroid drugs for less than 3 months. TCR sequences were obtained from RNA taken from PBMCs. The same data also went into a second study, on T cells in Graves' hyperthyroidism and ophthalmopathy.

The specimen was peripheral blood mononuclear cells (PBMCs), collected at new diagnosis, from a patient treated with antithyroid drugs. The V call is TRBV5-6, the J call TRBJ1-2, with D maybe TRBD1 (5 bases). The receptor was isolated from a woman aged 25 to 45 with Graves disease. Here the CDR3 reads CASSLGQLRGYTF. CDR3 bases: TGTGCCAGCAGCTTGGGACAGCTTAGGGGCTACACCTTC.